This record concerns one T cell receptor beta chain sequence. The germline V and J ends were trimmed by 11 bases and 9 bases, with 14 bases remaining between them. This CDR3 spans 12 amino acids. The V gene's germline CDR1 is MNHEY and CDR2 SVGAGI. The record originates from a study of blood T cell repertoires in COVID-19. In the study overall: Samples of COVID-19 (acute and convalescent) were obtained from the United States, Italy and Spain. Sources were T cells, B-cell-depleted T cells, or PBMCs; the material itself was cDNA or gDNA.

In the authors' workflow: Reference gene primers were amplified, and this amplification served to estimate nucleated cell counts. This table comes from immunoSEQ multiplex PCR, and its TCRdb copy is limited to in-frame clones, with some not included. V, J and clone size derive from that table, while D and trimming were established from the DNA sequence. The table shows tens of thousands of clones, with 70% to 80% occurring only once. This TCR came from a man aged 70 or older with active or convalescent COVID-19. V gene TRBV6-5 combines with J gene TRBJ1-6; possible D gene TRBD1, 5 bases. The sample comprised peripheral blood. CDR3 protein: CASSMTASPLHF. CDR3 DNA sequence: TGTGCCTCCTCCATGACAGCTTCACCCCTCCACTTT.